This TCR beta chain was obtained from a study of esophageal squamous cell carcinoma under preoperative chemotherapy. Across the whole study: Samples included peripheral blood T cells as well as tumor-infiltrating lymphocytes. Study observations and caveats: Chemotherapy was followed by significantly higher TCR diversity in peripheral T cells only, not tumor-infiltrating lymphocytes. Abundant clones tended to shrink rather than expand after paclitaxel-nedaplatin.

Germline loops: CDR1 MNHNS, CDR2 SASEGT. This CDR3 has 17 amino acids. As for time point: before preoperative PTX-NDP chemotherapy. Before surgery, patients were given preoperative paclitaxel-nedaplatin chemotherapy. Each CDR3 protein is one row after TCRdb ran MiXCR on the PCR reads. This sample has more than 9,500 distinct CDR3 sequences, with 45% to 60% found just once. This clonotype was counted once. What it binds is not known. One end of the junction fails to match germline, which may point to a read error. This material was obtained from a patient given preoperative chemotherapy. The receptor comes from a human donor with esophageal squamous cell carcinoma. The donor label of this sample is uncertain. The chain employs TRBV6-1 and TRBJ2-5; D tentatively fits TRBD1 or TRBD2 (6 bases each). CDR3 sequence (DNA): TGTGCCAGCACGTCGGGTGAGGGGGGCCGTGACCCAGAGACGCAGTACTTC. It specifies CASTSGEGGRDPETQYF.